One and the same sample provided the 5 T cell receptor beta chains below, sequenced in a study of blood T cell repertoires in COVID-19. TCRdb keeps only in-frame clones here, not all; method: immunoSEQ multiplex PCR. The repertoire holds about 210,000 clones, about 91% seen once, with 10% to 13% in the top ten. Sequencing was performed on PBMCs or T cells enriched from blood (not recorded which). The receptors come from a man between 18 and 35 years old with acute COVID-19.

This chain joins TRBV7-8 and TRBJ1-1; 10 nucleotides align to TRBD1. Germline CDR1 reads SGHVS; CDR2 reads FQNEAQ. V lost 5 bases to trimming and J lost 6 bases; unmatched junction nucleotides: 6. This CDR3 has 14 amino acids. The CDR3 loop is CASSVTGGNPEAFF. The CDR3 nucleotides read TGTGCCAGCAGCGTGACAGGGGGCAACCCTGAAGCTTTCTTT.

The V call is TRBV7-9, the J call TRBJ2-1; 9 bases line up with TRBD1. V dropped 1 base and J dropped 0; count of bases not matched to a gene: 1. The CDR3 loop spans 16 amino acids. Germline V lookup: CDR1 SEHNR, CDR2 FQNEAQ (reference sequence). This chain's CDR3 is CASSLVDRGSYNEQFF. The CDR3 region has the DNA TGTGCCAGCAGCTTAGTGGACAGGGGCTCCTACAATGAGCAGTTCTTC. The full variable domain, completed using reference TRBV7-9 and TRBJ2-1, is DTGVSQNPRHKITKRGQNVTFRCDPISEHNRLYWYRQTLGQGPEFLTYFQNEAQLEKSRLLSDRFSAERPKGSFSTLEIQRTEQGDSAMYLCASSLVDRGSYNEQFFGPGTRLTVL.

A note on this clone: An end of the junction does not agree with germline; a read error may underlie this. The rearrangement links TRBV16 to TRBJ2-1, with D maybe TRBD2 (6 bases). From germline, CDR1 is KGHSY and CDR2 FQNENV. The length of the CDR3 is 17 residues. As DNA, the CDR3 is TGTGCCAGCAGCCAATCGAATCGGAGGGACCAATACATTGAGCAGTTCTTC. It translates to CASSQSNRRDQYIEQFF. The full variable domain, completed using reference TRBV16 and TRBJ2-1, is GEEVAQTPKHLVRGEGQKAKLYCAPIKGHSYVFWYQQVLKNEFKFLISFQNENVFDETGMPKERFSAKCLPNSPCSLEIQATKLEDSAVYFCASSQSNRRDQYIEQFFGPGTRLTVL.

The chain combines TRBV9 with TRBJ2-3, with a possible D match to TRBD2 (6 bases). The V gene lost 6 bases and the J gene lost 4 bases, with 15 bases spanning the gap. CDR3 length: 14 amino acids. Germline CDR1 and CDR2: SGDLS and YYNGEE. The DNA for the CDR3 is TGTGCCAGCACCGGGGGACTGGGCTCAGATACGCAGTATTTT. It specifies CASTGGLGSDTQYF. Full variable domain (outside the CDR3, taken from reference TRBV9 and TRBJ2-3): DSGVTQTPKHLITATGQRVTLRCSPRSGDLSVYWYQQSLDQGLQFLIQYYNGEERAKGNILERFSAQQFPDLHSELNLSSLELGDSALYFCASTGGLGSDTQYFGPGTRLTVL.

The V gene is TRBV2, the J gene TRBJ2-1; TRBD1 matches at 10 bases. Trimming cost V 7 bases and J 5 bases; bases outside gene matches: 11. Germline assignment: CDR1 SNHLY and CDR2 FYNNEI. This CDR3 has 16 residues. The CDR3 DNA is TGTGCCAGCACCAGAGGGGGACAGGGGAATAACAATGAGCAGTTCTTC. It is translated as CASTRGGQGNNNEQFF.